This TCR beta chain was sequenced in a study of graft-versus-host responses after intestinal transplantation (dated by TCRdb to the early 2020s). About the study as a whole: The transplants that recipients received were multivisceral, liver-intestinal, or isolated intestinal. Alloreactive clones were identified by sequencing pre-transplant mixed lymphocyte reaction products and comparing them with unstimulated pre-transplant donor and recipient T cells. Bulk TCR-beta CDR3 sequencing was used to track graft-versus-host and host-versus-graft alloreactive T cell clones in the graft, circulation and bone marrow after intestinal transplantation. Of the 20 to 25 intestinal transplant recipients enrolled in the cohort, one of whom was a retransplant, a few patients without pretransplant specimens were excluded. Every recipient was given anti-thymocyte globulin induction, then maintenance tacrolimus and steroids for roughly 3 years. Rather than being sequenced by the commercial service, samples from a few later patients were sequenced in-house on an Illumina MiSeq and processed with MiXCR. Donor T cell macrochimerism was defined as a peak of at least 4% donor T cells among recipient peripheral blood mononuclear cells. Overall study outcomes, separate from this receptor: The conclusions were limited by the relatively low number and heterogeneity of the intestinal transplant patients. Early after transplant, peak levels of circulating GvH clones were associated with declines in HvG clones. In the allografts of patients with donor T cell macrochimerism, GvH to HvG T cell clonal ratios were high. GvH clones were detected in recipient bone marrow, and some of these GvH clones were observed earlier in ileal mucosa or blood, consistent with an intestinal mucosal origin.

The library was obtained by the immunoSEQ multiplex PCR assay. For most patients, genomic DNA was isolated with the Qiagen DNeasy Blood and Tissue Kit and sent frozen to Adaptive Biotechnologies for TCR sequencing. For most patients, genomic DNA was subjected to high-throughput TCR-beta CDR3 sequencing by Adaptive Biotechnologies. The authors processed their data as follows. Adaptive's ImmunoSEQ software supplied the TCR sequencing data for 15 to 20 patients, while MiXCR and VDJtools were used to process a few other patients. To correct CD4 versus CD8 sorting errors, any sequence found in both subsets at a frequency ratio below 5:1 was removed. Because the origin of CDR3 nucleotide sequences shared between donor and recipient could not be assigned, those sequences were removed. At least 2-fold expansion over unstimulated cells and a minimum CFSE-low frequency of 0.002% (template counts) or 0.001% (read counts) were required for clones to be classified as alloreactive. Clones detected in sequenced pre-transplant spleen, lymph node, or MLR CFSE-low populations of the donor or recipient were defined as mappable. Cumulative frequency of alloreactive clones was calculated as a percentage of all sequences weighted by copy number. The table comes from immuneACCESS by way of TCRdb, which keeps in-frame sequences with V and J called. Part of the clones is missing from these tables; in studies checked, under half for an unresolved V gene and the rest for unknown reasons. D and trimming were read from the DNA, whereas the V and J calls and clone size are those reported in that table. This sample has 55,000 to 65,000 clones in its table, and 90% to 95% of those were observed once. Approximately 0.4% of the sample comes from the top ten.

From the cysteine up to the phenylalanine, the CDR3 has a length of 16 residues. Of all the DNA, just the CDR3 is kept, 48 bases in frame from base 1. Via the germline V gene, CDR1 is KGHSH and CDR2 LQKENI. Trimming at the junction amounts to 3 bases on V and 1 base on J, and the germline ends lie 16 bases apart. What the time point label conveys for this sample: cells obtained before transplantation from donor or recipient. CD3+CD4+ and CD3+CD8+ populations were FACS-sorted from unstimulated pre-transplant donor and recipient cells taken from spleen or lymph nodes. In regard to this clone: Its antigen is unknown. No qualities accompany the bases; no much larger clone lies one base away.

The source material was unstimulated CD4+ T cells sorted from spleen or lymph node cells, sampled before transplant. The chain uses TRBV18 and TRBJ2-7; tentative D gene TRBD2, with 6 bases matching. The sequence derives from a human donor who was the organ donor for an intestinal transplant. The CDR3 sequence is CASSPQRTGVSYEQYF. In nucleotides, the sequence is TGTGCCAGCTCACCCCAGCGAACGGGGGTTTCCTACGAGCAGTACTTC.